What follows is one T cell receptor beta chain and its context. RNA was extracted with the RNeasy kit, and a quantity of about 0.5 to 1 ug was reverse transcribed using random hexamers. The immunoSEQ assay covered 54 Vbeta and 13 Jbeta segments for CDR3. TCRdb re-called the immunoSEQ multiplex PCR reads with MiXCR, one entry per CDR3 protein. Of some 170,000 distinct CDR3 sequences listed, about 95% are singletons. The data were taken from a study of CD8 T cells in Susac syndrome. TCR beta was sequenced from blood CD8+ and CD4+ T cells. Healthy donors, matched for age and sex, constituted the control group. Negative isolation was applied to CD8+ and CD4+ T cells, and FACS enrichment was applied to TEMRA cells. Losses at the gene ends were 5 bases for V and 4 bases for J; bases not matched to a gene: 2. CDR3 size: 15 residues. The germline CDR1 and CDR2 sequences are SEHNR and FQNEAQ (reference sequence).

Sequenced sample: CD4+ T cells from PBMCs. This TCR came from a human donor in good health. This chain connects TRBV7-9 to TRBJ2-1; TRBD2 agrees at 13 bases. The CDR3 DNA reads as TGTGCCAGCAGCGCACTAGCGGGAGGGTACAATGAGCAGTTCTTC. This sequence encodes CASSALAGGYNEQFF.